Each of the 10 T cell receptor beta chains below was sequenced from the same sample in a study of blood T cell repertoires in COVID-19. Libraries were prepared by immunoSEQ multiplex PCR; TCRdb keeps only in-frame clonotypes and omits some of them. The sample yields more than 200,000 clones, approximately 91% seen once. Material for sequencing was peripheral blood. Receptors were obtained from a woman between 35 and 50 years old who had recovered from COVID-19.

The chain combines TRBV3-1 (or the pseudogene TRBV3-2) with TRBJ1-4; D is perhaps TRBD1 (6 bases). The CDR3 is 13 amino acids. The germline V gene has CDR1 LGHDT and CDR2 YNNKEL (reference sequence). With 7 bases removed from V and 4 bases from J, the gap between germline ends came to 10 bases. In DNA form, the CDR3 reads TGTGCCAGCACTACAGGGAATAATGAAAAACTGTTTTTT. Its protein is CASTTGNNEKLFF.

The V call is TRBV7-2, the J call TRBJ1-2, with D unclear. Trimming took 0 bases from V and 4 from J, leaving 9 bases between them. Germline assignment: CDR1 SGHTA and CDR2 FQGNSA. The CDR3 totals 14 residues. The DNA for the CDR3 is TGTGCCAGCAGCTTAGCCGTGACAACCTATGGCTACACCTTC. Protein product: CASSLAVTTYGYTF.

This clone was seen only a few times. As DNA, the CDR3 is TGCGCCAGCAGGCTAGATCAGGGGAGAGGATCACCCCTCCACTTT. Its protein product is CASRLDQGRGSPLHF. The chain carries TRBV4-3 and TRBJ1-6, with D perhaps matching TRBD1 (6 bases). The CDR3 is 15 residues long. Per the germline V gene, CDR1 is LGHNA and CDR2 is YSLEER. V was clipped by 6 bases and J by 10 bases, with 19 bases between them.

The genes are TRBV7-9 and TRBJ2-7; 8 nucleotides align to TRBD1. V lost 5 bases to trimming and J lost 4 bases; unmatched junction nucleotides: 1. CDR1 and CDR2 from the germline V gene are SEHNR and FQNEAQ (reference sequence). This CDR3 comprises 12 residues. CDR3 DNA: TGTGCCAGCAGCCGACAGGGGTACGAGCAGTACTTC. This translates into CASSRQGYEQYF.

CDR3 nucleotides: TGCGCCAGCAGCTTGGGTGGGACTGCAAGCTCCTACGAGCAGTACTTC. Its translation is CASSLGGTASSYEQYF. The gene calls are TRBV5-1 and TRBJ2-7; possibly TRBD2 for D (6 bases). Germline CDR1 and CDR2: SGHRS and YFSETQ. This CDR3 region has 16 residues. The ends were cut back, 0 bases at V and 0 bases at J, with 13 bases in the middle.

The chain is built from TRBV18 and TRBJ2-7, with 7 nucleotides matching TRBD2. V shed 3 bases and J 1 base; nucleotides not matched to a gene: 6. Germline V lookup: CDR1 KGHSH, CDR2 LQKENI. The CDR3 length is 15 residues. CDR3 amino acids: CASSPSGRGSYEQYF. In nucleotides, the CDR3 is TGTGCCAGCTCACCCTCGGGGCGGGGGTCCTACGAGCAGTACTTC.

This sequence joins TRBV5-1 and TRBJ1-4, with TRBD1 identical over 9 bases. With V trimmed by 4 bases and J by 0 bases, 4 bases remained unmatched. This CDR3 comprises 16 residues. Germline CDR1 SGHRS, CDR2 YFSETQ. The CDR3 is CASSGTGWSTNEKLFF. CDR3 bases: TGCGCCAGCAGCGGGACAGGGTGGTCAACTAATGAAAAACTGTTTTTT.

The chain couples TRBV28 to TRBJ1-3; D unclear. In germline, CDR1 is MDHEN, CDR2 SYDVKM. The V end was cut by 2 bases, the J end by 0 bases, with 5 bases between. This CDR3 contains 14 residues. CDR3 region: CASSLPLSGNTIYF. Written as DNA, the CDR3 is TGTGCCAGCAGTTTACCCCTCTCTGGAAACACCATATATTTT.

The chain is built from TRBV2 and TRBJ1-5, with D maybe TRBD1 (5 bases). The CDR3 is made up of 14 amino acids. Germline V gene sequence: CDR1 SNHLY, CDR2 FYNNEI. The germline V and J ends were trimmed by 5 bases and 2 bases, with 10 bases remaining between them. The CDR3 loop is CASSTTARNQPQHF. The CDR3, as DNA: TGTGCCAGCAGTACGACAGCGCGCAATCAGCCCCAGCATTTT.

CDR3 protein: CASSLPQGPYEQYF. CDR3 sequence (DNA): TGTGCCAGCAGTTTACCACAGGGCCCCTACGAGCAGTACTTC. This chain links TRBV28 with TRBJ2-7; TRBD1 might be the D (6 bases). The CDR3 loop spans 14 amino acids. The V gene lost 2 bases and the J gene lost 2 bases, with 10 bases spanning the gap. CDR1 is MDHEN, CDR2 SYDVKM, per germline. The entire variable domain, with the rest obtained from reference TRBV28 and TRBJ2-7, is as follows: DVKVTQSSRYLVKRTGEKVFLECVQDMDHENMFWYRQDPGLGLRLIYFSYDVKMKEKGDIPEGYSVSREKKERFSLILESASTNQTSMYLCASSLPQGPYEQYFGPGTRLTVT.